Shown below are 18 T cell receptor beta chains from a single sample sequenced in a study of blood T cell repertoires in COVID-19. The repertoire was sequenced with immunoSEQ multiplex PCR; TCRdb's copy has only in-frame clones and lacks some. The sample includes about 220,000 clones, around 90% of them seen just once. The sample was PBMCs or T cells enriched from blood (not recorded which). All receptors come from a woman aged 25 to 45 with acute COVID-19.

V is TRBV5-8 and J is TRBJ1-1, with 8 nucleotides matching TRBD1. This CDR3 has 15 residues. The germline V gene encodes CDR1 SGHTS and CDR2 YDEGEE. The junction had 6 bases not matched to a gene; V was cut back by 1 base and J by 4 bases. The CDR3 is CASSLWPGGTTEAFF. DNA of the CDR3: TGTGCCAGCAGCTTGTGGCCAGGGGGCACCACTGAAGCTTTCTTT.

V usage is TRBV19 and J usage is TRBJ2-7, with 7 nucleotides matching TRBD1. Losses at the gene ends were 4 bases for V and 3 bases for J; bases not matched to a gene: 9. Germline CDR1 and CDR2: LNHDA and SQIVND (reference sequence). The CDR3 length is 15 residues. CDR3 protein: CASSTGQEIFYEQYF. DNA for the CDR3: TGTGCCAGTAGTACCGGACAGGAGATCTTCTACGAGCAGTACTTC.

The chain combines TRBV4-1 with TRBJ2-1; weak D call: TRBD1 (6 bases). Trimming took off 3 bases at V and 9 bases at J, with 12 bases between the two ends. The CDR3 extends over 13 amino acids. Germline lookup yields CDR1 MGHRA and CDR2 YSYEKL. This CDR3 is CASSQATGSEQFF. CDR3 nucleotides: TGCGCCAGCAGCCAGGCAACAGGGAGTGAGCAGTTCTTC.

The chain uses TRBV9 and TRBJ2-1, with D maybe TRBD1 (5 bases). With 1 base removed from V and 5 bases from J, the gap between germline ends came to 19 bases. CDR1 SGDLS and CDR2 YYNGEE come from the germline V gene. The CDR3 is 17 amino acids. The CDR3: CASSVNLGQGSNNEQFF. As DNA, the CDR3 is TGTGCCAGCAGCGTAAATTTAGGGCAGGGCTCTAACAATGAGCAGTTCTTC.

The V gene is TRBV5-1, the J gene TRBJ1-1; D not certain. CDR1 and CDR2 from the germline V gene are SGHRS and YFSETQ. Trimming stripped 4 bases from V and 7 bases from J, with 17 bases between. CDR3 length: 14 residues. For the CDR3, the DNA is TGCGCCAGCAGCGCAGACCGGGAAACATTTGAAGCTTTCTTT. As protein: CASSADRETFEAFF.

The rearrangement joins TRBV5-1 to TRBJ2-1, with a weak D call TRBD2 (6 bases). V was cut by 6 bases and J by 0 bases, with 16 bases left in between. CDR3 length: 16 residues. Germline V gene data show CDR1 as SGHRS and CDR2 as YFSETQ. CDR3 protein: CASNSNSGASYNEQFF. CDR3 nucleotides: TGCGCCAGCAACTCGAATAGCGGTGCCTCCTACAATGAGCAGTTCTTC.

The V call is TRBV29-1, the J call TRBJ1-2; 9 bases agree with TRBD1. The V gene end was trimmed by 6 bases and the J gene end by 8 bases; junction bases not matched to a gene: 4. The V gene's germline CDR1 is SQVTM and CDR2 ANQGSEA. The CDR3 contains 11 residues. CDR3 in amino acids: CSVTGGLGYTF. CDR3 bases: TGCAGCGTGACAGGGGGATTAGGCTACACCTTC.

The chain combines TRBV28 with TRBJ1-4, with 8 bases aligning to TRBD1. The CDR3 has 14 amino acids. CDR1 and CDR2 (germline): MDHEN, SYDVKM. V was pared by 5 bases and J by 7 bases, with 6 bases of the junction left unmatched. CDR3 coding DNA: TGTGCCAGCAGTCAACCGACAGGGGCTGAAAAACTGTTTTTT. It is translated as CASSQPTGAEKLFF.

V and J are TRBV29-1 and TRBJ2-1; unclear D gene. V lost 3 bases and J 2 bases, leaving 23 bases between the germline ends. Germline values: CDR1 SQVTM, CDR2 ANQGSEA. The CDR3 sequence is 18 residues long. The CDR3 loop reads CSVEGVPRPRSPYNEQFF. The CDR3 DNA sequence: TGCAGCGTTGAGGGTGTGCCGAGGCCGAGGTCTCCCTACAATGAGCAGTTCTTC.

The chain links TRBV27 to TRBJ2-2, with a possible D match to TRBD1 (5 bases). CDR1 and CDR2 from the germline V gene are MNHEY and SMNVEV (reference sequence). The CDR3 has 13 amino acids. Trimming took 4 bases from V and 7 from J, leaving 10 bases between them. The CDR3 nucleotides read TGTGCCAGCAGTTCAGGGTGGATCGGGGAGCTGTTTTTT. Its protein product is CASSSGWIGELFF.

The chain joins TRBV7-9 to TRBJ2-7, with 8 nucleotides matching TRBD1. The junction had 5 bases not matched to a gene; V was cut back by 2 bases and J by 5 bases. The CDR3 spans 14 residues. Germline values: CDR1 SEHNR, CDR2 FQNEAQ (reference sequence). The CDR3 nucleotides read TGTGCCAGCAGCTTATCCGGACAGGGTAACGAGCAGTACTTC. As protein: CASSLSGQGNEQYF.

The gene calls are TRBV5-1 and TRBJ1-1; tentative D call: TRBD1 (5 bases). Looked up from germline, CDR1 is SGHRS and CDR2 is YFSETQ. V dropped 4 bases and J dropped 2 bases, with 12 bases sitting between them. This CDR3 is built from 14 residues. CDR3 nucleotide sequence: TGCGCCAGCAGCGGGGGGTCGTATAACACTGAAGCTTTCTTT. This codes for CASSGGSYNTEAFF.

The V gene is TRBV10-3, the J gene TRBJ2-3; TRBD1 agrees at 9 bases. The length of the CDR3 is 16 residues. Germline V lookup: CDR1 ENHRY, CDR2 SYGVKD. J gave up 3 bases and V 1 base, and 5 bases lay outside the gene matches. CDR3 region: CAISEYRQGVTDTQYF. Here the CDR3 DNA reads TGTGCCATCAGTGAGTACCGACAGGGGGTTACAGATACGCAGTATTTT.

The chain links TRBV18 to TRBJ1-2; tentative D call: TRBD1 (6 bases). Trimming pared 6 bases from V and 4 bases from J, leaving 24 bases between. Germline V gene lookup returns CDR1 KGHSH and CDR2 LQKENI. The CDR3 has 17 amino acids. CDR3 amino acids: CASSLLGGAQFGYGYTF. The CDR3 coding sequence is TGTGCCAGCTCCCTTCTTGGGGGGGCGCAGTTTGGCTATGGCTACACCTTC.

The CDR3 reads CASSLSGGAGGYTF. In DNA, the CDR3 is TGTGCCAGCAGTTTAAGCGGAGGGGCGGGAGGCTACACCTTC. This chain links TRBV27 with TRBJ1-2; tentative D call: TRBD1 (5 bases). This CDR3 contains 14 residues. The V end lost 2 bases, the J end lost 8 bases, and 15 bases lay between the germline ends. Germline V CDR1 and CDR2: MNHEY, SMNVEV (reference sequence).

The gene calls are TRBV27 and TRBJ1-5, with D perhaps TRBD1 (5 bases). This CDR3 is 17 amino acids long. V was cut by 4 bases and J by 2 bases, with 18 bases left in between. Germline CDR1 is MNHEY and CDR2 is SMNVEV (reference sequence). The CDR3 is CASSSLAGPRGNQPQHF. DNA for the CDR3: TGTGCCAGCAGTTCTCTGGCAGGCCCCAGGGGCAATCAGCCCCAGCATTTT.

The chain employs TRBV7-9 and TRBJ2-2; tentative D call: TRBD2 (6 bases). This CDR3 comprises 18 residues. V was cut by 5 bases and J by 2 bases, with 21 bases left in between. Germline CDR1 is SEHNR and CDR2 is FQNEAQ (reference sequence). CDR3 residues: CASSPFGGTLPNTGELFF. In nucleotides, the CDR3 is TGTGCCAGCAGCCCTTTTGGCGGGACGCTTCCTAACACCGGGGAGCTGTTTTTT.

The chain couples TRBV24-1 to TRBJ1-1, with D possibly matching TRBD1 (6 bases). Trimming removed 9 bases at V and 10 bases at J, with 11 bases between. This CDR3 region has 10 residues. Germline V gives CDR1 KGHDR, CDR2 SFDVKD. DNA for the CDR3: TGTGCCACCGCGGGGGGCCGAGCTTTCTTT. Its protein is CATAGGRAFF.